The 20 T cell receptor beta chains reported below all come from one sample, sequenced in a study of patients and donors after allogeneic stem cell transplantation. TCRdb independently ran MiXCR on the RT-PCR reads; one entry per CDR3 protein. The sample has about 110,000 distinct CDR3 sequences, about a third seen once; the top ten hold around 30%. The specimen was blood, either unsorted or a sorted T cell fraction (not recorded which). The receptors originated from a human donor who was either an allogeneic HSCT recipient or a stem cell or donor lymphocyte infusion donor (not recorded which). It is not recorded whose cells these are; they may come from a transplant donor.

This clonotype was observed a handful of times. This rearrangement joins TRBV25-1 to TRBJ1-5; D is unresolved. Germline CDR1 is MGHDK and CDR2 is SYGVNS. The ends were cut back, 3 bases at V and 7 bases at J, with 16 bases in the middle. CDR3 length: 15 residues. CDR3 sequence reads: CASSDAPIYGQPQHF. CDR3 sequence (DNA): TGTGCCAGCAGTGACGCCCCTATATACGGGCAGCCCCAGCATTTT. The full variable domain, in which reference TRBV25-1 and TRBJ1-5 provide the parts outside the CDR3, is EADIYQTPRYLVIGTGKKITLECSQTMGHDKMYWYQQDPGMELHLIHYSYGVNSTEKGDLSSESTVSRIRTEHFPLTLESARPSHTSQYLCASSDAPIYGQPQHFGDGTRLSIL.

This clonotype turned up a few times. The chain is built from TRBV4-2 and TRBJ2-3; no reliable D call. Germline-derived CDR1 and CDR2 are LGHNA and YNFKEQ. V lost 1 base to trimming and J lost 3 bases, with 8 bases between them. The CDR3 covers 14 residues. Here the CDR3 reads CASSQVRDTDTQYF. The CDR3 DNA sequence: TGTGCCAGCAGCCAAGTTCGAGATACAGATACGCAGTATTTT.

V is TRBV20-1 and J is TRBJ1-2, with D possibly matching TRBD1 (5 bases). Germline lookup yields CDR1 DFQATT and CDR2 SNEGSKA (reference sequence). V was cut by 3 bases and J by 4 bases, with 9 bases left in between. This CDR3 spans 12 amino acids. The CDR3, as DNA: TGCAGTGCTAGGGCAGGGTTCTATGGCTACACCTTC. Encoded protein: CSARAGFYGYTF.

The table lists this clonotype with a few counts. This rearrangement joins TRBV28 to TRBJ1-2, with D unclear. The CDR3 has 15 amino acids. Looked up from germline, CDR1 is MDHEN and CDR2 is SYDVKM. The V end lost 7 bases, the J end lost 8 bases, and 23 bases lay between the germline ends. Written as DNA, the CDR3 is TGTGCCAGCACTTCCCAACCCGGCCCCGAGAGAGGCTACACCTTC. Encoded protein: CASTSQPGPERGYTF.

There are a few counts of this clonotype. The chain employs TRBV20-1 and TRBJ1-1, with TRBD1 matching 8 bases. CDR1 is DFQATT and CDR2 is SNEGSKA in the germline V gene (reference sequence). V lost 2 bases and J lost 10; bases outside the gene matches: 12. The CDR3 runs to 14 residues. Written as DNA, the CDR3 is TGCAGTGCTAGAAAGGGGACAGGCTTAATAAGAGCTTTCTTT. It encodes CSARKGTGLIRAFF.

The CDR3 is CSVVGRGPGELFF. The CDR3 region has the DNA TGCAGCGTGGTGGGCAGGGGGCCCGGGGAGCTGTTTTTT. The chain employs TRBV29-1 and TRBJ2-2, with 8 bases lining up with TRBD1. Losses at the gene ends were 6 bases for V and 6 bases for J; bases not matched to a gene: 6. Looked up from germline, CDR1 is SQVTM and CDR2 is ANQGSEA. The CDR3 is 13 residues long.

The V call is TRBV7-2, the J call TRBJ1-1; the D is unclear. The CDR3 length is 13 residues. V lost 6 bases and J lost 1, with 9 bases in between. Germline CDR1 SGHTA, CDR2 FQGNSA. CDR3 DNA sequence: TGTGCCAGCAGTCACGGCAGGAACACTGAAGCTTTCTTT. This codes for CASSHGRNTEAFF.

The chain's CDR3 is CSATSLAGDYEQYF. CDR3 bases: TGCAGTGCTACATCTTTAGCGGGAGACTACGAGCAGTACTTC. The V gene is TRBV20-1, the J gene TRBJ2-7, with 9 positions matching TRBD2. V was pared by 4 bases and J by 3 bases, with 7 bases of the junction left unmatched. CDR3 length: 14 residues. Germline V gene lookup returns CDR1 DFQATT and CDR2 SNEGSKA (reference sequence).

The chain recombines TRBV7-9 with TRBJ2-1, with TRBD1 identical over 9 bases. The CDR3 spans 15 residues. The junction had 5 bases not matched to a gene; V was cut back by 3 bases and J by 5 bases. Germline V gene sequence: CDR1 SEHNR, CDR2 FQNEAQ (reference sequence). The CDR3 sequence is CASSFNRGRDNEQFF. The DNA of the CDR3 is TGTGCCAGCAGCTTCAACAGGGGGCGAGACAATGAGCAGTTCTTC.

The V gene is TRBV4-3, the J gene TRBJ2-7; D not resolved. V was clipped by 0 bases and J by 2 bases, with 14 bases between them. The germline gives CDR1 LGHNA, CDR2 YSLEER. CDR3 length: 16 amino acids. The CDR3 loop reads CASSQDWLGTTYEQYF. DNA for the CDR3: TGCGCCAGCAGCCAAGATTGGCTCGGAACTACCTACGAGCAGTACTTC.

The V gene is TRBV28, the J gene TRBJ2-7; weak D call: TRBD2 (6 bases). The CDR3 is 14 residues long. Germline loops: CDR1 MDHEN, CDR2 SYDVKM. In nucleotides, the CDR3 is TGTGCTACCCTGGGCTTGGGACTTTCCTACGAGCAGTACTTC. It translates to CATLGLGLSYEQYF.

This sequence joins TRBV24-1 and TRBJ2-5; D remains unclear. Germline V gives CDR1 KGHDR, CDR2 SFDVKD. V was shortened by 2 bases and J by 4 bases, with 10 bases between the two germline ends. The CDR3 has 14 amino acids. The CDR3 nucleotides read TGTGCCACCAGTGATTCCCCTAAAGGAGAGACCCAGTACTTC. Its protein product is CATSDSPKGETQYF.

The sample holds one count of this clonotype. The chain has TRBV28 and TRBJ1-1; no firm D call. This CDR3 is 13 amino acids long. Germline-derived CDR1 and CDR2 are MDHEN and SYDVKM. V shed 6 bases and J shed 1 base, with 9 bases lying between them. The CDR3 DNA reads as TGTGCCAGCAGCTTCGGCTGGAACACTGAAGCTTTCTTT. Its translation: CASSFGWNTEAFF.

This clonotype was observed a single time. The rearrangement links TRBV24-1 to TRBJ2-5; 7 bases map to TRBD1. CDR1 and CDR2 (germline): KGHDR, SFDVKD. Trimming removed 4 bases from V and 1 base from J; junction bases left unmatched: 5. This CDR3 comprises 15 residues. CDR3: CATSEGTVTQETQYF. CDR3 bases: TGTGCCACCAGTGAGGGGACAGTGACCCAAGAGACCCAGTACTTC.

The V gene is TRBV28, the J gene TRBJ2-7; no definite D call. The germline V gene encodes CDR1 MDHEN and CDR2 SYDVKM. Trimming took off 5 bases at V and 1 base at J, with 9 bases between the two ends. This CDR3 comprises 13 residues. CDR3 sequence reads: CASSIPTSYEQYF. The CDR3 nucleotides read TGTGCCAGCAGTATACCGACTTCCTACGAGCAGTACTTC.

This clonotype was seen once. Its ends do not fully match the called genes, so a read error is possible. V and J are TRBV18 and TRBJ2-3; 12 positions agree with TRBD2. The germline gives CDR1 KGHSH, CDR2 LQKENI. CDR3 length: 16 residues. The CDR3 region is CASSPLAGGDTDTQYF. In nucleotides, the CDR3 is TGTGCCAGCTCGCCACTAGCGGGAGGAGACACAGATACGCAGTATTTT.

This CDR3 reads CSARGGTGTEAFF. The CDR3 DNA sequence: TGCAGTGCCCGGGGAGGGACCGGGACTGAAGCTTTCTTT. The chain employs TRBV29-1 and TRBJ1-1; D perhaps matches TRBD1 (5 bases). This CDR3 has 13 residues. Germline-derived CDR1 and CDR2 are SQVTM and ANQGSEA.

This clonotype occurred a few times. This chain connects TRBV20-1 to TRBJ1-6, with a possible D match to TRBD1 (5 bases). The CDR3 is 11 residues long. The germline gives CDR1 DFQATT, CDR2 SNEGSKA (reference sequence). In DNA form, the CDR3 reads TGCAGCGGGGGGAGGGAGTCACCCCTCCACTTT. As protein: CSGGRESPLHF.

This clonotype was detected only a few times. This chain links TRBV5-5 with TRBJ1-3, with 7 positions matching TRBD1. Germline CDR1 reads SGHKS; CDR2 reads YYEKEE (reference sequence). The CDR3 is 16 residues long. J lost 0 bases, V lost 4 bases, and 7 bases had no gene match. In nucleotides, the CDR3 is TGTGCCAGCAGCCAACTGGGACAGAGCTCTGGAAACACCATATATTTT. Translation gives CASSQLGQSSGNTIYF. Full variable domain (outside the CDR3, taken from reference TRBV5-5 and TRBJ1-3): DAGVTQSPTHLIKTRGQQVTLRCSPISGHKSVSWYQQVLGQGPQFIFQYYEKEERGRGNFPDRFSARQFPNYSSELNVNALLLGDSALYLCASSQLGQSSGNTIYFGEGSWLTVV.

This clonotype occurred once. The chain is built from TRBV5-1 and TRBJ2-6; no clear D. CDR1 is SGHRS and CDR2 is YFSETQ in the germline V gene. The V gene lost 6 bases and the J gene lost 1 base, with 23 bases spanning the gap. This CDR3 spans 19 amino acids. CDR3 residues: CASTPTYTKTESGANVLTF. The CDR3 coding sequence is TGCGCCAGCACCCCGACCTATACAAAAACAGAGTCTGGGGCCAACGTCCTGACTTTC. Full variable domain (missing parts from reference TRBV5-1 and TRBJ2-6): KAGVTQTPRYLIKTRGQQVTLSCSPISGHRSVSWYQQTPGQGLQFLFEYFSETQRNKGNFPGRFSGRQFSNSRSEMNVSTLELGDSALYLCASTPTYTKTESGANVLTFGAGSRLTVL.